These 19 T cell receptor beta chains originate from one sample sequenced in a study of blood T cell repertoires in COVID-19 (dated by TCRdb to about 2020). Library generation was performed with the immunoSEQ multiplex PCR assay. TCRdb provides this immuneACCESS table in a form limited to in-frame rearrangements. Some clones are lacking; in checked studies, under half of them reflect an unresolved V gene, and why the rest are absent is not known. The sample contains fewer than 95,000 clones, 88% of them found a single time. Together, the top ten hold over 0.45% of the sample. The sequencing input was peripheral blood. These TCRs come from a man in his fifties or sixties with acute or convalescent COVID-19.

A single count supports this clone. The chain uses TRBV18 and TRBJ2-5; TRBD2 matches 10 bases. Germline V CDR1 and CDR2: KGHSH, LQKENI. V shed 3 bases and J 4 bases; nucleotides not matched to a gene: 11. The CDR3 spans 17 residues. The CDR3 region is CASSPSSGGALGETQYF. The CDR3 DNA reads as TGTGCCAGCTCACCTTCTAGCGGGGGCGCCCTGGGAGAGACCCAGTACTTC.

DNA for the CDR3: TGTGCCAGCAGCCAAGATCTCCGACTAGCGGGGGGTAGCACAGATACGCAGTATTTT. The encoded protein is CASSQDLRLAGGSTDTQYF. This rearrangement joins TRBV14 to TRBJ2-3; 13 bases are shared with TRBD2. V lost 0 bases and J lost 0; bases outside the gene matches: 6. The CDR3 is 19 amino acids. The germline V gene encodes CDR1 SGHDN and CDR2 FVKESK.

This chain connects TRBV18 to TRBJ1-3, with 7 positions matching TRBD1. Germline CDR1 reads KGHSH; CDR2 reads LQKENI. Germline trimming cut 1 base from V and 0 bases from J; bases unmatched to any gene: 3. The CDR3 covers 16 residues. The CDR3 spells CASSPLGTASGNTIYF. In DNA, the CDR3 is TGTGCCAGCTCACCACTAGGGACAGCCTCTGGAAACACCATATATTTT.

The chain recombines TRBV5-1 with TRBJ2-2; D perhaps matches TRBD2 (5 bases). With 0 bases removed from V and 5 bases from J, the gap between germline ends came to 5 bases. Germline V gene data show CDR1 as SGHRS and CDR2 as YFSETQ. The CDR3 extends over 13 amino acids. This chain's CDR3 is CASSLGTTGELFF. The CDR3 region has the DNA TGCGCCAGCAGCTTGGGGACTACCGGGGAGCTGTTTTTT.

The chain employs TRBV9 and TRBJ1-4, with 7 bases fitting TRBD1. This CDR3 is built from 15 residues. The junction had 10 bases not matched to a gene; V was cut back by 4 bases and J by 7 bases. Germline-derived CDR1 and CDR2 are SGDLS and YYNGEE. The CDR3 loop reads CASSLMTGPGEKLFF. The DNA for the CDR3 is TGTGCCAGCAGCCTAATGACAGGGCCGGGTGAAAAACTGTTTTTT.

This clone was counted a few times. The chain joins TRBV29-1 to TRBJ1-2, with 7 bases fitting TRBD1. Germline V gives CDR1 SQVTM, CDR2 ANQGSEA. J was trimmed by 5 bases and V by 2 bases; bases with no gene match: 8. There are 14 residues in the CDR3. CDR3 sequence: CSVEPTGSGYGYTF. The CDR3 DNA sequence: TGCAGCGTTGAACCGACAGGGTCGGGATATGGCTACACCTTC.

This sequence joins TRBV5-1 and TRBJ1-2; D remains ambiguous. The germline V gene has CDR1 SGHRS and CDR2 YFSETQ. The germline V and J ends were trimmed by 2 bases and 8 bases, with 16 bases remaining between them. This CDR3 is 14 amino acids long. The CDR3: CASSFTLDDTGYTF. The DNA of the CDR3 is TGCGCCAGCAGCTTTACGTTAGATGATACGGGCTACACCTTC.

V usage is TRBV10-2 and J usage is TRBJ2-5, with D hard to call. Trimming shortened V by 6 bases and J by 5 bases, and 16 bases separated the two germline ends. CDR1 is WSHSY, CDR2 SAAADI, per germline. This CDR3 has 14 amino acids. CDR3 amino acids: CASSSTGGSETQYF. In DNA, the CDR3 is TGCGCCAGCAGCTCGACGGGTGGTTCCGAGACCCAGTACTTC.

CDR3 sequence: CASSMIQGYAFF. As DNA, the CDR3 is TGTGCCAGCAGTATGATACAGGGATACGCTTTCTTT. The chain links TRBV27 to TRBJ1-1; perhaps TRBD1 as D (6 bases). The CDR3 has 12 residues. Trimming removed 5 bases from V and 11 bases from J, with 15 bases in between. CDR1 is MNHEY, CDR2 SMNVEV, per germline (reference sequence).

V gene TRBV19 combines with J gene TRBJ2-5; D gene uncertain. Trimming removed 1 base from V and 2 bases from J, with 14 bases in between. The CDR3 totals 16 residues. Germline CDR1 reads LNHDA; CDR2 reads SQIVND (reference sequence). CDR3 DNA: TGTGCCAGTAGTATAGGGAGAAGTTACCCACAAGAGACCCAGTACTTC. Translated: CASSIGRSYPQETQYF.

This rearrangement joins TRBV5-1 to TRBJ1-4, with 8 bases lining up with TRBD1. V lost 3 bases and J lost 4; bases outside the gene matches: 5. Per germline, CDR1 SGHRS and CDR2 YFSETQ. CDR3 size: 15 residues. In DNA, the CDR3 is TGCGCCAGCAGCTCAATGACAGGGGTTAATGAAAAACTGTTTTTT. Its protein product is CASSSMTGVNEKLFF. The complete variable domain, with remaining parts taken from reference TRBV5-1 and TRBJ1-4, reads KAGVTQTPRYLIKTRGQQVTLSCSPISGHRSVSWYQQTPGQGLQFLFEYFSETQRNKGNFPGRFSGRQFSNSRSEMNVSTLELGDSALYLCASSSMTGVNEKLFFGSGTQLSVL.

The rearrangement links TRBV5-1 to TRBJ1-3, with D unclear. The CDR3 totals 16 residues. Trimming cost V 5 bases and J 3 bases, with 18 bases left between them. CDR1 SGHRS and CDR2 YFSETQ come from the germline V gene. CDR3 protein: CASRGPGAKSGNTIYF. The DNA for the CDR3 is TGCGCCAGCAGAGGACCGGGAGCGAAGAGTGGAAACACCATATATTTT.

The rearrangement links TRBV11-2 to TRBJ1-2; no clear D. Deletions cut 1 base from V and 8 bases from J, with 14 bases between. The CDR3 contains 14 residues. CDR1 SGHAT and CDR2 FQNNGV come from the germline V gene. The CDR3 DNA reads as TGTGCCAGCAGCTTAGCGGGATGGGCCGGGGGCTACACCTTC. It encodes CASSLAGWAGGYTF. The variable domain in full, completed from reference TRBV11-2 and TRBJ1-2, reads EAGVAQSPRYKIIEKRQSVAFWCNPISGHATLYWYQQILGQGPKLLIQFQNNGVVDDSQLPKDRFSAERLKGVDSTLKIQPAKLEDSAVYLCASSLAGWAGGYTFGSGTRLTVV.

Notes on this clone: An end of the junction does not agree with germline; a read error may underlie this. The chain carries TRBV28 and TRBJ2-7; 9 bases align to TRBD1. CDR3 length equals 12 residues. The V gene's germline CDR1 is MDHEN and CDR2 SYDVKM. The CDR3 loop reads CASTAGQGHPLF. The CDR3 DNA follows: TGTGCCAGCACCGCGGGACAGGGTCACCCCCTCTTC.

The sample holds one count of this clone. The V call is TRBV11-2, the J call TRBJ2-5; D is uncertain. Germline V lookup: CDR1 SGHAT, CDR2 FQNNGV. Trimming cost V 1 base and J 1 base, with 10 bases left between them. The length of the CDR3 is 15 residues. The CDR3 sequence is CASSLVSGTQETQYF. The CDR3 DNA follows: TGTGCCAGCAGCTTAGTGTCAGGCACCCAAGAGACCCAGTACTTC.

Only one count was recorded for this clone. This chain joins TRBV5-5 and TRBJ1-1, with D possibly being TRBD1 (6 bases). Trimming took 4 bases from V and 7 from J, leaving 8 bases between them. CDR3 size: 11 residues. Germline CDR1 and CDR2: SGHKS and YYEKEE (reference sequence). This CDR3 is CASSVDSEAFF. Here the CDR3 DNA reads TGTGCCAGCAGCGTGGACAGTGAAGCTTTCTTT.

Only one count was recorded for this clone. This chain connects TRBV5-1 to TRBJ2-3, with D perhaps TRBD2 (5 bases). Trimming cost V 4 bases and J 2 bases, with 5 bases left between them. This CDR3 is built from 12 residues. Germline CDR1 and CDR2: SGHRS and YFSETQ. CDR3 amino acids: CASSRDTDTQYF. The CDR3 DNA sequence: TGCGCCAGCAGCCGGGACACAGATACGCAGTATTTT.

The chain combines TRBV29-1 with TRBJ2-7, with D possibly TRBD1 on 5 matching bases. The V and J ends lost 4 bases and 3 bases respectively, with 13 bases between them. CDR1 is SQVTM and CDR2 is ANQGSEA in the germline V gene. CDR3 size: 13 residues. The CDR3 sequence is CSVVRQGNYEQYF. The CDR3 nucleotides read TGCAGCGTTGTCCGGCAGGGTAACTACGAGCAGTACTTC.

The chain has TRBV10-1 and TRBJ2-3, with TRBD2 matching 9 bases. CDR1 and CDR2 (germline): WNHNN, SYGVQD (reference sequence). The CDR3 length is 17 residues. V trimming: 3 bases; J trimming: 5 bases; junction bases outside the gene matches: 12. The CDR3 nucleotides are TGCGCCAGCAGTGACGTTGGAATTGCGGGAGGGCAAGATACGCAGTATTTT. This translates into CASSDVGIAGGQDTQYF.